The source of this T cell receptor beta chain is a study of T cell changes during pregnancy in multiple sclerosis. Sequencing used immunoSEQ multiplex PCR; TCRdb keeps in-frame clones, though not all of them. Of around 38,000 clones detected, approximately 92% appear once; the ten largest clones hold more than 0.4%. Germline V lookup: CDR1 LGHNT, CDR2 FRNRAP. V lost 7 bases to trimming and J lost 13 bases, with 14 bases between them. CDR3 length: 11 amino acids. The chain combines TRBV12-5 with TRBJ2-1; perhaps TRBD1 as D (6 bases). This TCR came from a female donor in good health, enrolled as a control in a pregnancy study. The sequenced sample was CD4+ T cells from peripheral blood mononuclear cells, obtained in the third trimester of pregnancy. The CDR3 DNA sequence: TGTGCTAGTGCCCTACGACAGGCCCAGTTCTTC. Translation gives CASALRQAQFF.